This TCR beta chain was identified during a study of cytomegalovirus exposure and HLA in healthy donors. The table lists this clone with a count of one. Its specificity is unknown. The repertoire was sequenced with immunoSEQ multiplex PCR; TCRdb's copy has only in-frame clones and lacks some. The sample has about 300,000 clones, 85% to 90% seen once. Study-level findings and limits: Testing in vitro showed a few CMV-associated chains specific for CMV antigens. Most TCR sequences proved rare, with some public TCRs found in many donors. The study flagged some 180 TCR beta chains as cytomegalovirus-associated.

V was shortened by 6 bases and J by 0 bases, with 14 bases between the two germline ends. Looked up from germline, CDR1 is MDHEN and CDR2 is SYDVKM. The CDR3 has 15 amino acids. V and J are TRBV28 and TRBJ1-1; possibly TRBD1 for D (6 bases). This sequence was found in a woman aged 18 to 35 in good health and CMV-seronegative. Specimen: PBMCs. The CDR3 DNA follows: TGTGCCAGCAGAGACCGAGGGGGAGTGAACACTGAAGCTTTCTTT. This translates into CASRDRGGVNTEAFF.